What follows describes a single T cell receptor (beta chain). These data are taken from a study of blood T cell repertoires in COVID-19. The CDR3 loop spans 16 amino acids. The germline CDR1 and CDR2 sequences are SGHRS and YFSETQ. Trimming pared 4 bases from V and 2 bases from J, leaving 15 bases between. Generated by immunoSEQ multiplex PCR, the TCRdb table keeps only in-frame clones and is missing some. The sample carries fewer than 350,000 clones, more than 80% recorded once. Sequenced sample: PBMCs or T cells enriched from blood (not recorded which). The TCR sequence derives from a woman between 25 and 40 years old with acute COVID-19. This rearrangement joins TRBV5-1 to TRBJ2-2, with TRBD2 as a possible D gene (6 bases). In DNA form, the CDR3 reads TGCGCCAGCAGCCCGGGGGTTAGCGTCAACACCGGGGAGCTGTTTTTT. It yields the protein CASSPGVSVNTGELFF.